A selection of T cell receptor beta chains follows, all from one sample in a study of CD4+ T cells in melanoma. Sequencing used immunoSEQ multiplex PCR; TCRdb keeps in-frame clones, though not all of them. In the table there are 110,000 to 150,000 clones, nearly 95% of which are singletons. These receptors all come from a human donor with melanoma. Each CDR3 is given with its conserved first and last residue. D genes are given only for firm matches. Clone size is shown for a subset of rows, as once, few, many or a class of expanded clone.

>TRBD1|.|TRBJ2-3|TRBV5-8
TGTGCCAGCAGCTTGGGACAGGGAGCGACAGATACGCAGTATTTT
CASSLGQGATDTQYF
>.|.|TRBJ2-1|TRBV29-1
TGCAGCGCCGGGGTCAGCTCCTACAATGAGCAGTTCTTC
CSAGVSSYNEQFF
>TRBD1|.|TRBJ2-7|TRBV15
TGTGCCACCAGCAGTTGGGACAGAGTCTCCTACGAGCAGTACTTC
CATSSWDRVSYEQYF
>.|.|TRBJ1-5|TRBV19
TGTGCCAGTAGTATAGATCGGGACTATAGCAATCAGCCCCAGCATTTT
CASSIDRDYSNQPQHF
>.|.|TRBJ2-7|TRBV21-1
TGTGCCAGCAGCAAGGGCTACGGGACTAGCGGGGTGTGCGAGCAGTACTTC
CASSKGYGTSGVCEQYF
>.|.|TRBJ1-2|TRBV7-8
TGTGCCAGCAGCTTAGACAGGGTCGTCTATGGCTACACCTTC
CASSLDRVVYGYTF
>.|.|TRBJ1-2|TRBV5-1
TGCGCCAGCAGCCGTGACGGTTCCTATGGCTACACCTTC
CASSRDGSYGYTF
>TRBD1|once|TRBJ1-2|TRBV5-4
TGTGCCAGCAGCTTGGGGGGATACCGACAGGGAGACTATGGCTACACCTTC
CASSLGGYRQGDYGYTF
>.|.|TRBJ2-1|TRBV9
TGTGCCAGCAGCGTAGCGGACCAGGCCTACAATGAGCAGTTCTTC
CASSVADQAYNEQFF
>TRBD2|.|TRBJ2-1|TRBV18
TGTGCCAGCTCACCTTCGACTAGCGGGGGGGTTCCCAATGAGCAGTTCTTC
CASSPSTSGGVPNEQFF
>.|.|TRBJ1-1|TRBV5-1
TGCGCCAGCAGCTTGCGGGGGGCCGGTGAAGCTTTCTTT
CASSLRGAGEAFF
>.|.|TRBJ1-2|TRBV5-5
TGTGCCAGCAGCTTGGAAAGGACTTATGGCTACACCTTC
CASSLERTYGYTF
>TRBD2|.|TRBJ2-1|TRBV6-1
TGTGCCAGCATCTCTATCGGGAGGGGCAATGAGCAGTTCTTC
CASISIGRGNEQFF
>.|.|TRBJ2-4|TRBV20-1
TGCAGTGCTCGTAGCCAAAACATTCAGTACTTC
CSARSQNIQYF
>.|.|TRBJ1-1|TRBV7-6
TGTGCCAGCAGCTCTCAGGGGATGGTCACTGAAGCTTTCTTT
CASSSQGMVTEAFF
>.|once|TRBJ1-2|TRBV18
TGTGCCAGCTCACCATCTGAGTACTATGGCTACACCTTC
CASSPSEYYGYTF
>TRBD1|.|TRBJ1-1|TRBV7-2
TGTGCCAGCAGCTTACCTGGGACAGCGAACACTGAAGCTTTCTTT
CASSLPGTANTEAFF
>TRBD1|.|TRBJ2-3|TRBV18
TGTGCCAGCTCACCGTCGACCGGGACAGGGGGCTTGGGTACGCAGTATTTT
CASSPSTGTGGLGTQYF
>.|.|TRBJ2-3|TRBV5-8
TGTGCCAGCAGCTTTATGGATACGCAGTATTTT
CASSFMDTQYF
>.|.|TRBJ1-1|TRBV20-1
TGCAGTGCTTGGAGGGGGGCTGAAGCTTTCTTT
CSAWRGAEAFF
>.|.|TRBJ2-7|TRBV27
TGTGCCAGCAGCTTAGGGGCAGCGAGCCCCTACGAGCAGTACTTC
CASSLGAASPYEQYF
>TRBD1|.|TRBJ1-2|TRBV5-4
TGTGCCAGCAGCTTTGGGGGACAGGGGGCGGGTGGCTACACCTTC
CASSFGGQGAGGYTF
>TRBD2|.|TRBJ2-3|TRBV5-1
TGCGCCAGCAGCTTGGTCGGGACTAGCGGGGGCCTCACAGATACGCAGTATTTT
CASSLVGTSGGLTDTQYF
>.|.|TRBJ1-1|TRBV29-1
TGCAGCGTTGAAGACCTAATGAACACTGAAGCTTTCTTT
CSVEDLMNTEAFF
>TRBD1|.|TRBJ1-6|TRBV5-1
TGCGCCAGCAGCTCACGACCGGGACAGGGAGGATCACCCCTCCACTTT
CASSSRPGQGGSPLHF
>.|.|TRBJ2-1|TRBV7-2
TGTGCCAGCAGCCCTAGTGCATCCACCTACAATGAGCAGTTCTTC
CASSPSASTYNEQFF
>.|.|TRBJ1-2|TRBV5-4
TGTGCCAGCAGCCACTCAACAGAAAACTATGGCTACACCTTC
CASSHSTENYGYTF
>.|once|TRBJ2-2|TRBV7-9
TGTGCCAGCCAATCAGGGTCCACCGGGGAGCTGTTTTTT
CASQSGSTGELFF
>.|.|TRBJ1-1|TRBV6-5
TGTGCCAGCAGCCTCATAAGGGGCACTGAAGCTTTCTTT
CASSLIRGTEAFF
>.|.|TRBJ1-3|TRBV9
TGTGCCAGCAGCGTAACGGAACGAGGGAACACCATATATTTT
CASSVTERGNTIYF
>.|.|TRBJ1-6|TRBV29-1
TGCAGCGTTGGGGAGTCGGATAATTCACCCCTCCACTTT
CSVGESDNSPLHF
>TRBD2|.|TRBJ2-2|TRBV2
TGTGCCAGCACCGGACTAGCGGTGCGTGGGGAGCTGTTTTTT
CASTGLAVRGELFF
>.|.|TRBJ2-7|TRBV18
TGTGCCAGCTCACCAAGCATAGGAGACGAGCAGTACTTC
CASSPSIGDEQYF
>.|.|TRBJ2-5|TRBV18
TGTGCCAGCTCCCGAGCCCAGGGGCAGGGAGAGACCCAGTACTTC
CASSRAQGQGETQYF
>.|.|TRBJ2-7|TRBV2
TGTGCCAGCAGGGCCCGGACAGAGGGCTACGAGCAGTACTTC
CASRARTEGYEQYF
>.|.|TRBJ2-7|TRBV18
TGTGCCAGCTCATTGCTTGACAGATCTTACGAGCAGTACTTC
CASSLLDRSYEQYF
>TRBD1|once|TRBJ1-1|TRBV5-1
TGCGCCAGCAGCTCGGACAGGGTTATGAACACTGAAGCTTTCTTT
CASSSDRVMNTEAFF
>.|.|TRBJ1-1|TRBV19
TGTGCCAGTAGTTTCCCGACACGATACACTGAAGCTTTCTTT
CASSFPTRYTEAFF
>.|.|TRBJ2-2|TRBV7-8
TGTGCCAGCAGCTTAGTGAATGGGGGACGAGGAAACACCGGGGAGCTGTTTTTT
CASSLVNGGRGNTGELFF
>.|.|TRBJ2-3|TRBV15
TGTGCCACCAGCAGAGATACGACGCCTGGCACAGATACGCAGTATTTT
CATSRDTTPGTDTQYF
>.|.|TRBJ1-1|TRBV5-4
TGTGCCAGCAGCTTGGATATTTTTCGGAACACTGAAGCTTTCTTT
CASSLDIFRNTEAFF
>TRBD2|once|TRBJ2-1|TRBV11-2
TGTGCCAGCAGCGACCGACGGACTAGCGGGGGGAATGAGCAGTTCTTC
CASSDRRTSGGNEQFF
>TRBD1|.|TRBJ1-2|TRBV5-1
TGCGCCAGCAGCTTAGGAGACAGGGCTGGGGGCTACACCTTC
CASSLGDRAGGYTF
>.|.|TRBJ2-5|TRBV18
TGTGCCAGCTCTCCCACCAGGATCACAGGGGGAGGGGAGACCCAGTACTTC
CASSPTRITGGGETQYF
>.|.|TRBJ1-1|TRBV15
TGTGCCACCAGCAGAGGGGACACTGAAGCTTTCTTT
CATSRGDTEAFF
>.|.|TRBJ2-7|TRBV18
TGTGCCAGCTCACCAGCGGGTGCCCTTGACGAGCAGTACTTC
CASSPAGALDEQYF
>TRBD1|few|TRBJ2-5|TRBV5-1
TGCGCCAGCAGCTTGCGGACAGGGCAAGAGACCCAGTACTTC
CASSLRTGQETQYF
>.|once|TRBJ1-1|TRBV6-5
TGTGCCAGCAGGAGGGATAACACTGAAGCTTTCTTT
CASRRDNTEAFF
>TRBD1|.|TRBJ2-1|TRBV5-4
TGTGCCAGCAGGGGGACAGGGGGCGATATCGATGAGCAGTTCTTC
CASRGTGGDIDEQFF
>.|.|TRBJ1-5|TRBV4-1
TGCGCCAGCAGCCAGGGGGTTTTTCAGCCCCAGCATTTT
CASSQGVFQPQHF
>.|.|TRBJ2-7|TRBV5-6
TGTGCCAGCAGCTTGTTCTTCCGGGGCTACGAGCAGTACTTC
CASSLFFRGYEQYF